These 23 T cell receptor beta chains share one sample of origin, sequenced in a study of blood T cell repertoires in COVID-19. Profiled with immunoSEQ multiplex PCR; TCRdb holds only in-frame clones, not every one. Here the sample spans roughly 120,000 clones, 80% to 90% being singletons. Material for sequencing was peripheral blood. These receptors all come from a man aged 65-85 years with active or convalescent COVID-19.

This clone is a singleton in its sample. This chain links TRBV7-9 with TRBJ2-5; TRBD1 matches at 10 bases. V lost 5 bases to trimming and J lost 4 bases; unmatched junction nucleotides: 7. Germline V CDR1 and CDR2: SEHNR, FQNEAQ (reference sequence). This CDR3 is built from 15 residues. Here the CDR3 DNA reads TGTGCCAGCAGCGAAAAGACAGGGGGCGGAGAGACCCAGTACTTC. Protein product: CASSEKTGGGETQYF. Complete variable domain (other parts from reference TRBV7-9 and TRBJ2-5): DTGVSQNPRHKITKRGQNVTFRCDPISEHNRLYWYRQTLGQGPEFLTYFQNEAQLEKSRLLSDRFSAERPKGSFSTLEIQRTEQGDSAMYLCASSEKTGGGETQYFGPGTRLLVL.

The rearrangement links TRBV7-2 to TRBJ2-7, with D tentatively TRBD1 (6 bases). V was trimmed by 1 base and J by 7 bases, leaving 11 bases between them. Germline CDR1 is SGHTA and CDR2 is FQGNSA. The CDR3 sequence is 13 residues long. CDR3 DNA: TGTGCCAGCAGCTTAGAGCGGACAGCAGAGCAGTACTTC. This encodes CASSLERTAEQYF.

The chain is built from TRBV11-3 and TRBJ2-3, with TRBD1 matching 9 bases. The CDR3 loop spans 18 amino acids. CDR1 and CDR2 from the germline V gene are SGHNT and YENEEA. Losses at the gene ends were 1 base for V and 1 base for J; bases not matched to a gene: 9. The CDR3 reads CASSLGVQGARGTDTQYF. CDR3 sequence (DNA): TGTGCCAGCAGCTTAGGGGTACAGGGGGCGCGCGGCACAGATACGCAGTATTTT. The complete variable domain, with remaining parts taken from reference TRBV11-3 and TRBJ2-3, reads EAGVVQSPRYKIIEKKQPVAFWCNPISGHNTLYWYLQNLGQGPELLIRYENEEAVDDSQLPKDRFSAERLKGVDSTLKIQPAELGDSAVYLCASSLGVQGARGTDTQYFGPGTRLTVL.

The V and J genes are TRBV27 and TRBJ2-1; TRBD1 matches 10 bases. Looked up from germline, CDR1 is MNHEY and CDR2 is SMNVEV (reference sequence). This CDR3 comprises 14 residues. V shed 7 bases, J shed 6 bases, and the junction held 6 bases outside the gene matches. CDR3 bases: TGTGCCAGCACTCGGGGACAGGGGACCAATGAGCAGTTCTTC. This codes for CASTRGQGTNEQFF.

CDR3 DNA: TGTGCCAGCAGCCCGACTAGCGGAGCCTACAATGAGCAGTTCTTC. It translates to CASSPTSGAYNEQFF. The V gene is TRBV3-1 (or the pseudogene TRBV3-2), the J gene TRBJ2-1; TRBD2 aligns across 9 bases. Unmatched junction bases numbered 3, after V lost 4 bases and J lost 2 bases. The CDR3 length is 15 residues. Germline V gene sequence: CDR1 LGHDT, CDR2 YNNKEL (reference sequence).

The chain carries TRBV18 and TRBJ2-5; D may be TRBD1 (5 bases). The germline gives CDR1 KGHSH, CDR2 LQKENI. The CDR3 has 14 residues. With 2 bases removed from V and 5 bases from J, the gap between germline ends came to 12 bases. CDR3 nucleotides: TGTGCCAGCTCACCAGGGGCGTTGCGGGAGACCCAGTACTTC. The encoded protein is CASSPGALRETQYF.

This clone turned up a few times. This chain joins TRBV27 and TRBJ2-7; TRBD1 matches 9 bases. After removal of 2 bases from V and 2 bases from J, the junction contained 4 bases not matched to a gene. The CDR3 totals 15 residues. Germline values: CDR1 MNHEY, CDR2 SMNVEV (reference sequence). For the CDR3, the DNA is TGTGCCAGCAGTTTACTCCGACAGGGGGCCTACGAGCAGTACTTC. Its translation: CASSLLRQGAYEQYF.

The genes are TRBV28 and TRBJ2-7, with 7 bases identical to TRBD1. Germline lookup yields CDR1 MDHEN and CDR2 SYDVKM. The CDR3 extends over 15 amino acids. Trimming at V came to 7 bases and at J to 2 bases, leaving 11 bases not matched to a gene. The CDR3 DNA sequence: TGTGCCAGCAAGGAAAGAGGGGGACAGCCCTACGAGCAGTACTTC. It codes for CASKERGGQPYEQYF.

This clone was observed a handful of times. The CDR3 loop reads CASWFPRGIMNTEAFF. CDR3 sequence (DNA): TGTGCCAGCTGGTTCCCCCGGGGTATTATGAACACTGAAGCTTTCTTT. The V and J genes are TRBV27 and TRBJ1-1; D call uncertain. The germline V and J ends were trimmed by 8 bases and 0 bases, with 19 bases remaining between them. Germline CDR1 MNHEY, CDR2 SMNVEV (reference sequence). CDR3 length: 16 amino acids.

The table lists this clone with a few counts. The CDR3 DNA sequence: TGTGCCAGCAGCCGCGGGGACAGGAACACCGGGGAGCTGTTTTTT. Translating gives CASSRGDRNTGELFF. The chain is built from TRBV4-2 and TRBJ2-2; D perhaps matches TRBD1 (7 bases). Germline loops: CDR1 LGHNA, CDR2 YNFKEQ. The V end was cut by 4 bases, the J end by 1 base, with 10 bases between. The CDR3 runs to 15 residues.

The V and J genes are TRBV5-8 and TRBJ2-7; 11 bases align to TRBD1. The CDR3 has 15 amino acids. Germline V gives CDR1 SGHTS, CDR2 YDEGEE. V trimming: 4 bases; J trimming: 6 bases; junction bases outside the gene matches: 9. The CDR3 DNA is TGTGCCAGCAGCGCCCGGGACAGGGGGGAAGTCGAGCAGTACTTC. It codes for CASSARDRGEVEQYF.

The chain uses TRBV9 and TRBJ2-1, with a possible D match to TRBD1 (6 bases). The CDR3 totals 16 residues. CDR1 and CDR2 (germline): SGDLS, YYNGEE. Trimming pared 4 bases from V and 0 bases from J, leaving 14 bases between. The CDR3 loop is CASSLRGPSSYNEQFF. In DNA, the CDR3 is TGTGCCAGCAGCCTCAGGGGTCCCAGCTCCTACAATGAGCAGTTCTTC.

This chain links TRBV7-8 with TRBJ2-7; D is uncertain. Trimming stripped 4 bases from V and 7 bases from J, with 17 bases between. The CDR3 is 14 amino acids. The germline gives CDR1 SGHVS, CDR2 FQNEAQ. In DNA, the CDR3 is TGTGCCAGCAGCTGGCGTACCCGCGACGGGGAGCAGTACTTC. Its translation: CASSWRTRDGEQYF.

The rearrangement links TRBV21-1 to TRBJ1-1; the D segment call TRBD1 is taken from the table without a DNA check. TRBV21-1 is reported as a pseudogene. This CDR3 has 16 amino acids. The CDR3 region has the DNA TGTGCCAGCAGCACCTCTACAGGCCTTGGAACAGGTGAAGCTTTCTTT. Its translation: CASSTSTGLGTGEAFF.

The chain carries TRBV19 and TRBJ1-5, with no clear D. V lost 5 bases and J lost 0, with 29 bases in between. Germline V CDR1 and CDR2: LNHDA, SQIVND (reference sequence). There are 21 residues in the CDR3. CDR3 protein: CASSPPRKGVFRSNSNQPQHF. The CDR3 region has the DNA TGTGCCAGTAGTCCCCCTCGAAAGGGAGTATTTAGATCAAATAGCAATCAGCCCCAGCATTTT.

V usage is TRBV24-1 and J usage is TRBJ1-1; no reliable D call. V lost 5 bases and J 10 bases, leaving 16 bases between the germline ends. This CDR3 comprises 13 residues. CDR1 is KGHDR, CDR2 SFDVKD, per germline. CDR3 DNA: TGTGCCACCAGTGTCGAGGCGGAATTTGGAGCTTTCTTT. Protein: CATSVEAEFGAFF.

DNA of the CDR3: TGTGCCAGCAGCTTATTTAGTCCCCTTTCGACCCTAGGCGTCCAAAACATTCAGTACTTC. Translation: CASSLFSPLSTLGVQNIQYF. This chain uses TRBV7-6 with TRBJ2-4; no clear D gene. Germline CDR1 is SGHVS and CDR2 is FNYEAQ. The CDR3 loop spans 20 amino acids. Trimming stripped 2 bases from V and 5 bases from J, with 28 bases between.

The chain has TRBV28 and TRBJ2-2; no firm D call. Deletions cut 7 bases from V and 1 base from J, with 10 bases between. Germline-derived CDR1 and CDR2 are MDHEN and SYDVKM. This CDR3 has 14 amino acids. CDR3 in DNA: TGTGCCAGCATCATAGCCCAGAACACCGGGGAGCTGTTTTTT. Amino acids: CASIIAQNTGELFF.

The chain carries TRBV7-2 and TRBJ2-7; tentative D call: TRBD2 (5 bases). The CDR3 spans 14 residues. CDR1 SGHTA and CDR2 FQGNSA come from the germline V gene. The germline V and J ends were trimmed by 5 bases and 2 bases, with 13 bases remaining between them. CDR3 region: CASSRGGPPYEQYF. Here the CDR3 DNA reads TGTGCCAGCAGCCGCGGCGGGCCTCCCTACGAGCAGTACTTC.

V and J are TRBV20-1 and TRBJ1-4, with D possibly matching TRBD1 (5 bases). CDR1 is DFQATT and CDR2 is SNEGSKA in the germline V gene (reference sequence). The V end lost 0 bases, the J end lost 10 bases, and 6 bases lay between the germline ends. The CDR3 contains 11 residues. The CDR3 coding sequence is TGCAGTGCTAGAGATAGGGGAAAACTGTTTTTT. Protein product: CSARDRGKLFF.

The chain carries TRBV5-1 and TRBJ1-2; 7 bases fit TRBD1. From germline, CDR1 is SGHRS and CDR2 YFSETQ. The CDR3 loop spans 13 amino acids. V shed 4 bases and J 6 bases; nucleotides not matched to a gene: 6. The CDR3 bases are TGCGCCAGCAGCCAGACAGGGTCAGATGGCTACACCTTC. It yields the protein CASSQTGSDGYTF.

The chain uses TRBV28 and TRBJ2-1, with 10 bases fitting TRBD1. J lost 0 bases, V lost 7 bases, and 9 bases had no gene match. This CDR3 has 17 amino acids. Germline V lookup: CDR1 MDHEN, CDR2 SYDVKM. The CDR3 here is CASKGQGPLISYNEQFF. The CDR3 coding sequence is TGTGCCAGCAAGGGACAGGGGCCACTGATCTCCTACAATGAGCAGTTCTTC.

CDR3 residues: CASSVAAGGPYEQFF. Here the CDR3 DNA reads TGTGCCAGCAGCGTAGCGGCGGGAGGGCCCTATGAGCAGTTCTTC. The V and J genes are TRBV9 and TRBJ2-1; 9 bases line up with TRBD2. CDR3 size: 15 residues. From germline, CDR1 is SGDLS and CDR2 YYNGEE. With V trimmed by 0 bases and J by 8 bases, 6 bases remained unmatched.